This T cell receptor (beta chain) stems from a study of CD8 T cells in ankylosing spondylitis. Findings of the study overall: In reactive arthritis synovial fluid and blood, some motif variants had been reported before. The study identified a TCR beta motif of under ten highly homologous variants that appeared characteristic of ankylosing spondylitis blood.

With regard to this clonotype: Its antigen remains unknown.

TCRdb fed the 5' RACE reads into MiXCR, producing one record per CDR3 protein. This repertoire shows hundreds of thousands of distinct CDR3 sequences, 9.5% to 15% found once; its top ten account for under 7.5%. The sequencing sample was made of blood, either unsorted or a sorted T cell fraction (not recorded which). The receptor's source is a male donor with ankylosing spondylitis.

The CDR3 is CASRPPGSRGTGANVLTF. The CDR3 DNA follows: TGTGCCAGCAGACCCCCTGGGTCCCGGGGGACTGGGGCCAACGTCCTGACTTTC. V gene TRBV13 combines with J gene TRBJ2-6, with D possibly being TRBD2 (6 bases). The CDR3 totals 18 residues. V was pared by 6 bases and J by 2 bases, with 20 bases between. CDR1 PRHDT and CDR2 FYEKMQ come from the germline V gene (reference sequence).